The 21 T cell receptor beta chains listed next were all sequenced from one sample in a study of cytomegalovirus exposure and HLA in healthy donors. Amplification used 60 Vbeta primers and 13 Jbeta primers. Repertoires were generated with immunoSEQ multiplex PCR, while TCRdb's copy carries only in-frame clones and drops some. This sample has around 210,000 clones, with 80% to 85% found just once. What was sequenced was PBMCs. The receptors were sampled from a woman aged 40-49 years in good health and CMV-seronegative.

The chain has TRBV14 and TRBJ2-1; TRBD1 matches at 12 bases. V trimming: 1 base; J trimming: 12 bases; junction bases outside the gene matches: 7. There are 15 residues in the CDR3. Germline V gene sequence: CDR1 SGHDN, CDR2 FVKESK. CDR3 coding DNA: TGTGCCAGCAGCCAAGGGTGGGACAGGGGGCTTGGGCAGTTCTTC. Translation: CASSQGWDRGLGQFF.

In its sample, this clone was seen a few times. This chain connects TRBV5-1 to TRBJ2-7; 7 bases line up with TRBD1. The V and J ends lost 3 bases and 2 bases, in that order; junction bases with no gene match: 8. CDR3 size: 15 residues. The germline CDR1 and CDR2 sequences are SGHRS and YFSETQ. The CDR3 is CASSSTGTVPYEQYF. As DNA, the CDR3 is TGCGCCAGCAGCTCCACCGGGACAGTACCCTACGAGCAGTACTTC.

In this sample, this clone turned up a few times. The chain links TRBV6-1 to TRBJ1-1; TRBD1 might be the D (6 bases). The germline V and J ends were trimmed by 4 bases and 0 bases, with 15 bases remaining between them. CDR1 is MNHNS and CDR2 is SASEGT in the germline V gene. The CDR3 spans 16 residues. CDR3 bases: TGTGCCAGCAGTGGGGGTCAGACAGGTGTGAACACTGAAGCTTTCTTT. Its protein product is CASSGGQTGVNTEAFF.

This clone is a singleton in its sample. The chain couples TRBV5-1 to TRBJ2-5, with 8 bases aligning to TRBD2. Per the germline V gene, CDR1 is SGHRS and CDR2 is YFSETQ. The CDR3 runs 13 residues. J lost 9 bases, V lost 1 base, and 5 bases had no gene match. CDR3 DNA: TGCGCCAGCAGCTTGAGGCTGCGGGAGGCCCAGTACTTC. Amino acids: CASSLRLREAQYF.

The chain has TRBV18 and TRBJ1-5, with 7 bases identical to TRBD1. Germline values: CDR1 KGHSH, CDR2 LQKENI. The CDR3 covers 15 residues. V dropped 5 bases and J dropped 0; count of bases not matched to a gene: 4. The CDR3 sequence: CASSLDRNSNQPQHF. The CDR3 DNA is TGTGCCAGCTCATTGGACAGGAATAGCAATCAGCCCCAGCATTTT.

The chain carries TRBV5-8 and TRBJ1-1, with 7 positions matching TRBD1. From germline, CDR1 is SGHTS and CDR2 YDEGEE. Trimming at V came to 4 bases and at J to 5 bases, leaving 8 bases not matched to a gene. The CDR3 is made up of 14 amino acids. The CDR3 coding sequence is TGTGCCAGCAGCCTGACAGGGAGTGGAACTGAAGCTTTCTTT. Translating it yields CASSLTGSGTEAFF.

V and J are TRBV27 and TRBJ2-1; perhaps TRBD2 as D (6 bases). The CDR3 runs to 16 residues. Per germline, CDR1 MNHEY and CDR2 SMNVEV (reference sequence). The V end was cut by 5 bases, the J end by 6 bases, with 20 bases between. The DNA for the CDR3 is TGTGCCAGCAGTCCGCCATACAGGCGGGACCGCAATGAGCAGTTCTTC. Translation gives CASSPPYRRDRNEQFF.

This clone has more than one count but fewer than ten. The chain uses TRBV28 and TRBJ1-1; no clear D gene. The CDR3 extends over 14 amino acids. Trimming removed 6 bases from V and 2 bases from J, with 13 bases in between. Germline V gene sequence: CDR1 MDHEN, CDR2 SYDVKM. For the CDR3, the DNA is TGTGCCAGCAGACTACAAGCGGGAAACACTGAAGCTTTCTTT. Residues: CASRLQAGNTEAFF.

J is TRBJ2-2 and V is TRBV19; 10 bases agree with TRBD1. Germline V gene data show CDR1 as LNHDA and CDR2 as SQIVND (reference sequence). This CDR3 has 12 residues. The CDR3 reads CAGQGWTGELFF. The CDR3 DNA reads as TGTGCGGGACAGGGGTGGACCGGGGAGCTGTTTTTT.

The chain has TRBV2 and TRBJ1-2; TRBD1 might be the D (5 bases). Trimming pared 4 bases from V and 6 bases from J, leaving 9 bases between. Germline V lookup: CDR1 SNHLY, CDR2 FYNNEI. CDR3 length equals 12 residues. The CDR3 DNA follows: TGTGCCAGCAGTGGGGGGGAGGATGGCTACACCTTC. It specifies CASSGGEDGYTF.

This clone was recorded a few times. This chain joins TRBV30 and TRBJ1-4; D call uncertain. The CDR3 runs 13 residues. The V end was cut by 4 bases, the J end by 4 bases, with 10 bases between. Germline-derived CDR1 and CDR2 are GTSNPN and SVGIG (reference sequence). The CDR3 DNA reads as TGTGCCTGGACAAACGGTATTAATGAAAAACTGTTTTTT. Its protein product is CAWTNGINEKLFF.

The chain recombines TRBV5-1 with TRBJ2-1, with 12 nucleotides matching TRBD2. Germline CDR1 and CDR2: SGHRS and YFSETQ. The CDR3 covers 18 residues. J was trimmed by 6 bases and V by 5 bases; bases with no gene match: 15. CDR3 sequence: CASRRTSSGRATINEQFF. The CDR3 DNA reads TGCGCCAGCAGGCGCACCTCTAGCGGGAGGGCCACTATCAATGAGCAGTTCTTC.

The V call is TRBV6-1, the J call TRBJ2-3; 11 bases map to TRBD2. Trimming at V came to 2 bases and at J to 0 bases, leaving 4 bases not matched to a gene. The germline CDR1 and CDR2 sequences are MNHNS and SASEGT. The length of the CDR3 is 17 residues. CDR3 sequence: CASSESWTSGSTDTQYF. CDR3 sequence (DNA): TGTGCCAGCAGTGAATCCTGGACTAGCGGGAGCACAGATACGCAGTATTTT.

The CDR3 sequence is CASRPTGLQPQHF. In DNA, the CDR3 is TGTGCCAGTAGGCCTACAGGGTTACAGCCCCAGCATTTT. The rearrangement uses TRBV19 and TRBJ1-5; D perhaps matches TRBD1 (6 bases). CDR1 and CDR2 from the germline V gene are LNHDA and SQIVND (reference sequence). The V end was cut by 6 bases, the J end by 7 bases, with 13 bases between. There are 13 residues in the CDR3.

This clone has only a few counts. The chain is built from TRBV11-2 and TRBJ2-5; TRBD2 matches 10 bases. The end of the DNA is better explained by TRBJ2-7, so the J call may be wrong. The CDR3 runs to 14 residues. The germline V gene encodes CDR1 SGHAT and CDR2 FQNNGV. The CDR3: CASSSRTSGYEQYF. For the CDR3, the DNA is TGTGCCAGCAGCTCCCGGACTAGCGGCTACGAGCAGTACTTC.

J is TRBJ1-4 and V is TRBV25-1; 8 nucleotides line up with TRBD1. The CDR3 extends over 15 amino acids. V dropped 1 base and J dropped 10; count of bases not matched to a gene: 8. The germline V gene encodes CDR1 MGHDK and CDR2 SYGVNS. Here the CDR3 DNA reads TGTGCCAGCAGTGAATGGAGTTCTACAGGGGGAAAACTGTTTTTT. The encoded protein is CASSEWSSTGGKLFF.

The chain carries TRBV28 and TRBJ2-5; TRBD2 matches at 14 bases. Near its end, the DNA agrees better with TRBJ2-7, so the J call may be wrong. This CDR3 has 16 residues. From germline, CDR1 is MDHEN and CDR2 SYDVKM. CDR3 sequence: CASSHRLAGGDYEQYF. CDR3 DNA sequence: TGTGCCAGCAGCCATCGACTAGCGGGAGGGGACTACGAGCAGTACTTC.

The rearrangement uses TRBV2 and TRBJ2-2; the match to TRBD2 covers 8 bases. The J segment lost 6 bases and the V segment lost 7 bases, leaving 4 bases of the junction unmatched. The CDR3 totals 13 residues. Germline assignment: CDR1 SNHLY and CDR2 FYNNEI. The CDR3 loop is CASNLAGAGELFF. In DNA, the CDR3 is TGTGCCAGCAACCTAGCGGGTGCCGGGGAGCTGTTTTTT.

The genes are TRBV19 and TRBJ1-1; D is uncertain. V shed 6 bases and J shed 1 base, with 9 bases lying between them. Germline CDR1 reads LNHDA; CDR2 reads SQIVND (reference sequence). This CDR3 contains 13 residues. CDR3 in DNA: TGTGCCAGTAGCCACGCGGGGAACACTGAAGCTTTCTTT. Translated, it gives CASSHAGNTEAFF.

This clone was recorded once. DNA for the CDR3: TGTGCCAGCAGCCCCGGACAGGGGCGTCAGCCCCAGCATTTT. Amino acids: CASSPGQGRQPQHF. V is TRBV6-5 and J is TRBJ1-5; 9 bases are a match to TRBD1. Trimming removed 6 bases from V and 6 bases from J; junction bases left unmatched: 6. The CDR3 is made up of 14 amino acids. Germline values: CDR1 MNHEY, CDR2 SVGAGI.

The J gene is TRBJ2-7, the V gene TRBV7-8; 7 bases are a match to TRBD2. Per germline, CDR1 SGHVS and CDR2 FQNEAQ. V lost 0 bases to trimming and J lost 3 bases; unmatched junction nucleotides: 5. The CDR3 totals 15 residues. CDR3 protein: CASSLAGGSSYEQYF. The DNA for the CDR3 is TGTGCCAGCAGCTTAGCTGGCGGGAGTAGCTACGAGCAGTACTTC.